This is a list of T cell receptor beta chains from one sample in a study of Graves' ophthalmopathy and Graves' hyperthyroidism. MiXCR, applied by TCRdb to the multiplex PCR reads, yields one record per CDR3 protein. Among roughly 600,000 distinct CDR3 sequences listed, just under 40% were seen once. Sequenced input: peripheral blood or thyroid tissue (not recorded which). The receptors were sampled from an adult man with Graves' hyperthyroidism. CDR3s include the opening cysteine and the closing phenylalanine or tryptophan. Fields, in order: D gene, clone size, V gene, J gene, CDR3 DNA, CDR3 protein. The D gene is left open where the match is weak. Clone size is given for some rows only: seen once, a few or many times, or a class if the clone is expanded.

TRBD1	many	TRBV12-3/TRBV12-4	TRBJ2-7	TGTGCCAGCAGCTTAAGAGATCCGGGACAGGACTACGAGCAGTACTTC	CASSLRDPGQDYEQYF
-	many	TRBV29-1	TRBJ1-2	TGCAGCGTTGGTTCACAGGATGGCTACACCTTC	CSVGSQDGYTF
-	-	TRBV27	TRBJ2-7	TGTGCCAGCAGTTTTTTGGGGGACGAGCAGTACTTC	CASSFLGDEQYF
TRBD1	-	TRBV7-9	TRBJ1-1	TGTGCCAGCAGCTTCCGGGACAGGGGGCGAAAGACTGAAGCTTTCTTT	CASSFRDRGRKTEAFF
-	-	TRBV20-1	TRBJ1-5	TGCAGTGCTCGCCCAACAGGGTTTCAGACCCAGCATTTT	CSARPTGFQTQHF
-	-	TRBV5-1	TRBJ1-1	TGCGCCAGCAGCCCTGTGTCAGGGCTAACTGAAGCTTTCTTT	CASSPVSGLTEAFF
-	many	TRBV5-1	TRBJ2-7	TGCGCCAGCAGCTTGTGGGGCGACGACGAGCAGTACTTC	CASSLWGDDEQYF
-	many	TRBV12-3/TRBV12-4	TRBJ2-7	TGTGCCAGCAGCCCCTTTGTTAGCTACGAGCAGTACTTC	CASSPFVSYEQYF
TRBD1	few	TRBV7-9	TRBJ1-4	TGTGCCAGCAGCTCCCTCCCGGAGGGGGCGGAAGAAAAACTGTTTTTT	CASSSLPEGAEEKLFF
-	many	TRBV5-1	TRBJ1-3	TGCGCCAGCAGCAAGGGGAACACCATATATTTT	CASSKGNTIYF
TRBD1	many	TRBV5-1	TRBJ1-5	TGCGCCAACAGCTTGACAGGGGGCTTCGGTCAGCCCCAGCATTTT	CANSLTGGFGQPQHF
-	many	TRBV18	TRBJ1-1	TGTGCCAGTAGTTCAGGGCAGAACACTGAAGCTTTCTTT	CASSSGQNTEAFF
-	-	TRBV6-1	TRBJ1-2	TGTGCCAGCAGTGAAAGTGGGCGGAATGGCTACACCTTC	CASSESGRNGYTF
-	once	TRBV7-2	TRBJ2-1	TGTGCCAGCAGCTTAGCGGGGAGGTGGACCGAGCAGTTCTTC	CASSLAGRWTEQFF
TRBD1	-	TRBV9	TRBJ2-7	TGTGCCAGCAGCCACGACAGGGTTAGCGACGAGCAGTACTTC	CASSHDRVSDEQYF
-	-	TRBV7-2	TRBJ1-1	TGTGCCAGCAGCTTCCTAGCGGGAGCCGACACTGAAGCTTTCTTT	CASSFLAGADTEAFF
TRBD1	few	TRBV20-1	TRBJ2-7	TGCAGTGCTAGCCGGGACAGGGGGGACTACGAGCAGTACTTC	CSASRDRGDYEQYF
TRBD1	many	TRBV5-1	TRBJ2-7	TGCGCCAGCAGCTTGGCGGCTGGGGGACAGGGCTACGAGCAGTACTTC	CASSLAAGGQGYEQYF
-	once	TRBV11-2	TRBJ2-5	TGTGCCAGCAGCCGATCCCTACAGGGCCAGGGTCAGGAGACCCAGTACTTC	CASSRSLQGQGQETQYF
-	many	TRBV12-3/TRBV12-4	TRBJ1-2	TGTGCCAGCAGTTACAGGGTTTTCTATGGCTACACCTTC	CASSYRVFYGYTF
TRBD1	-	TRBV7-9	TRBJ2-7	TGCGCCAGCAGCCAGGAAGGACAGGGGGAAGAGCAGTACTTC	CASSQEGQGEEQYF
TRBD1	many	TRBV19	TRBJ2-7	TGTGCCAGTAGTATACGACAGGGGGCGAGGTACGAGCAGTACTTC	CASSIRQGARYEQYF
TRBD1	many	TRBV9	TRBJ1-6	TGTGCCAGCTCGCAGGGGGGTTATAATTCACCCCTCCACTTT	CASSQGGYNSPLHF
-	-	TRBV4-1	TRBJ2-2	TGCGCCAGCAGCCAAGTAGGAGGGGCAGGCACCGGGGAGCTGTTTTTT	CASSQVGGAGTGELFF
TRBD1	many	TRBV2	TRBJ1-5	TGTGCCAGCAGGTTACAGGGGAATCAGCCCCAGCATTTT	CASRLQGNQPQHF
-	-	TRBV15	TRBJ2-7	TGTGCCACCAGCAGAGCTGAGCGGCACTACGAGCAGTACTTC	CATSRAERHYEQYF
-	many	TRBV7-2	TRBJ2-5	TGTGCCAGCAGCTTAGGGGGCCGCCAAGAGACCCAGTACTTC	CASSLGGRQETQYF
-	-	TRBV6-5	TRBJ1-1	TGTGCCAGCAGTTACTCTTTAACAGGGGAAGCTTTCTTT	CASSYSLTGEAFF
-	once	TRBV29-1	TRBJ2-7	TGCAGCGTCGACCCGGGACGGGCTGAGCAGTACTTC	CSVDPGRAEQYF
-	-	TRBV7-9	TRBJ2-7	TGTGCCAGCAGCTTGGTGGGACCCAACAATGAGCAGTACTTC	CASSLVGPNNEQYF
TRBD2	few	TRBV7-8	TRBJ2-5	TGTGCCAGCAGCTTAACCTGGACTAGCGGGAGGCCCCAGTACTTC	CASSLTWTSGRPQYF
TRBD1	-	TRBV20-1	TRBJ2-5	TGCAGTGCGGGGGGACAGGGCGAGACCCAGTACTTC	CSAGGQGETQYF
-	-	TRBV2	TRBJ2-5	TGTGCCAGCAGTGCCAGGGGATGGGAGACCCAGTACTTC	CASSARGWETQYF
TRBD2	many	TRBV20-1	TRBJ2-7	TGCAGTGTAGAACGCACCGGGGTCCTAGCGGGGGCCGAGCAGTACTTC	CSVERTGVLAGAEQYF
-	few	TRBV6-5	TRBJ1-4	TGTGCCAGCAGTTATAACAGGGTTGGGGCAACTAATGAAAAACTGTTTTTT	CASSYNRVGATNEKLFF
-	few	TRBV12-3/TRBV12-4	TRBJ1-1	TGTGCCAGCAGTTTTAGTTCTGGGCACACTGAAGCTTTCTTT	CASSFSSGHTEAFF
-	-	TRBV6-1	TRBJ2-7	TGTGCCAGCAGTGAAGGGGAGGGGGGGTATCAGCAGTACTTC	CASSEGEGGYQQYF
-	many	TRBV7-9	TRBJ1-1	TGTGCCAGCACCCATTTCAGGGACACTGAAGCTTTCTTT	CASTHFRDTEAFF
-	many	TRBV18	TRBJ1-4	TGTGCCAGCTCACCACGGGAGAGTGAAAAACTGTTTTTT	CASSPRESEKLFF
-	many	TRBV30	TRBJ2-7	TGTGCCTGGAGTGTAACGGATTACGAGCAGTACTTC	CAWSVTDYEQYF
-	-	TRBV18	TRBJ1-1	TGTGCCAGCTCTCAGGAGGGTGTCACTGAAGCTTTCTTT	CASSQEGVTEAFF
-	-	TRBV20-1	TRBJ1-6	TGCAGTGCTAGCAGCAGGGTACGTTCACCCCTCCACTTT	CSASSRVRSPLHF
-	many	TRBV12-3/TRBV12-4	TRBJ2-5	TGTGCCAGCGGGCCGGTCGGGGGAGAGACCCAGTACTTC	CASGPVGGETQYF
-	many	TRBV4-1	TRBJ1-2	TGCGCCAGCAGCCACGAAGCACAGGGAAGCTATGGCTACACCTTC	CASSHEAQGSYGYTF
-	many	TRBV12-3/TRBV12-4	TRBJ2-7	TGTGCCAGCAGTTTAGCAGTCGATCCTACCCAACAGTACTTC	CASSLAVDPTQQYF